The 32 T cell receptor beta chains below all came from one sample that was sequenced in a study of T-cell memory formation after mild COVID-19. TCRdb analysed the 5' RACE reads with MiXCR anew, one entry per CDR3 protein. The sample holds around 300,000 distinct CDR3 sequences, about a sixth seen once. The source material was PBMCs or a T cell subset sorted from them (not recorded which). The source of these receptors is a man between 18 and 35 years old who had mild COVID-19 (a few samples of this study predate the infection). Cell type and time point are not known.

Only a few counts were recorded for this clonotype. The chain carries TRBV7-9 and TRBJ2-1, with D maybe TRBD1 (5 bases). The germline CDR1 and CDR2 sequences are SEHNR and FQNEAQ (reference sequence). CDR3 length: 14 amino acids. Trimming took off 4 bases at V and 1 base at J, with 8 bases between the two ends. CDR3 sequence: CASSSTVSYNEQFF. The CDR3, as DNA: TGTGCCAGCAGCTCGACAGTTTCCTACAATGAGCAGTTCTTC.

The chain carries TRBV12-3 or TRBV12-4 and TRBJ1-1; 8 bases line up with TRBD1. This CDR3 is built from 13 residues. The V and J ends lost 3 bases and 7 bases, in that order; junction bases with no gene match: 4. For the CDR3, the DNA is TGTGCCAGCAGTTTCGGACAGGGCATTGAAGCTTTCTTT. This translates into CASSFGQGIEAFF.

The V and J genes are TRBV18 and TRBJ2-2; 8 bases fit TRBD1. Looked up from germline, CDR1 is KGHSH and CDR2 is LQKENI. The trim removed 0 bases at V and 3 bases at J, leaving 6 bases unmatched. The CDR3 sequence is 17 residues long. For the CDR3, the DNA is TGTGCCAGCTCACCACCGTGGGGGACAGGATACACCGGGGAGCTGTTTTTT. Translating gives CASSPPWGTGYTGELFF.

The genes are TRBV6-2 or TRBV6-3 and TRBJ2-3, with 8 bases identical to TRBD2. CDR1 and CDR2 from the germline V gene are MNHEY and SVGEGT. The CDR3 sequence is 14 residues long. J was trimmed by 3 bases and V by 7 bases; bases with no gene match: 6. The chain's CDR3 is CASTHGGGTDTQYF. DNA for the CDR3: TGTGCCAGCACGCACGGGGGGGGGACAGATACGCAGTATTTT.

The table lists this clonotype with a few counts. The V gene is TRBV6-5, the J gene TRBJ2-7; 8 nucleotides agree with TRBD1. Trimming cost V 6 bases and J 4 bases; bases outside gene matches: 8. CDR1 is MNHEY and CDR2 is SVGAGI in the germline V gene. The CDR3 length is 14 residues. The CDR3 sequence: CASRGRDRWYEQYF. The CDR3 bases are TGTGCCAGCAGAGGCCGGGACAGGTGGTACGAGCAGTACTTC.

This clonotype was recorded a few times. The V call is TRBV24-1, the J call TRBJ2-7; D not certain. The CDR3 is 12 amino acids. The germline CDR1 and CDR2 sequences are KGHDR and SFDVKD. Trimming removed 9 bases at V and 2 bases at J, with 10 bases between. CDR3 in amino acids: CATGRSPYEQYV. The CDR3 DNA follows: TGTGCCACCGGTAGGAGCCCCTACGAGCAGTACGTC.

The CDR3 DNA follows: TGTGCCTGGAGGAACGACAGGGCGGGTCAGCCCCAGCATTTT. It encodes CAWRNDRAGQPQHF. V and J are TRBV30 and TRBJ1-5, with 7 bases identical to TRBD1. The V and J ends lost 3 bases and 6 bases, in that order; junction bases with no gene match: 8. The CDR3 loop spans 14 amino acids. Germline CDR1 reads GTSNPN; CDR2 reads SVGIG (reference sequence).

The chain employs TRBV4-3 and TRBJ1-1; TRBD1 might be the D (5 bases). This CDR3 is built from 15 residues. Germline V gene sequence: CDR1 LGHNA, CDR2 YSLEER. The V end was cut by 0 bases, the J end by 11 bases, with 19 bases between. CDR3 sequence reads: CASSQESWGMLRAFF. The CDR3 bases are TGCGCCAGCAGCCAAGAGAGTTGGGGGATGCTAAGGGCTTTCTTT.

This chain joins TRBV6-2 or TRBV6-3 and TRBJ1-5; no reliable D call. CDR1 is MNHEY and CDR2 is SVGEGT in the germline V gene. The CDR3 spans 13 residues. The ends were cut back, 2 bases at V and 13 bases at J, with 15 bases in the middle. CDR3 sequence (DNA): TGTGCCAGCAGTTACCGGACGGTGGATACTCAGCATTTT. It is translated as CASSYRTVDTQHF.

This clonotype was found a few times. J is TRBJ2-4 and V is TRBV20-1; D perhaps matches TRBD2 (5 bases). From germline, CDR1 is DFQATT and CDR2 SNEGSKA (reference sequence). V shed 0 bases and J shed 3 bases, with 12 bases lying between them. The CDR3 has 15 residues. The CDR3 loop is CSARDAPGGKNIQYF. In DNA form, the CDR3 reads TGCAGTGCTAGAGATGCGCCAGGAGGCAAAAACATTCAGTACTTC.

This sequence joins TRBV6-5 and TRBJ2-3; D tentatively fits TRBD1 or TRBD2 (5 bases each). CDR3 length: 14 residues. Trimming left V 5 bases short and J 4 bases short, with 13 bases between. CDR1 and CDR2 from the germline V gene are MNHEY and SVGAGI. As DNA, the CDR3 is TGTGCCAGCAGTAGGACGGTGGGGGCAGATACGCAGTATTTT. This encodes CASSRTVGADTQYF.

This clonotype has more than one count but fewer than ten. The chain joins TRBV5-1 to TRBJ2-1; D uncertain. Trimming took 0 bases from V and 5 from J, leaving 6 bases between them. From germline, CDR1 is SGHRS and CDR2 YFSETQ. The CDR3 consists of 13 residues. The CDR3 DNA follows: TGCGCCAGCAGCTTGGACCCCCACAATGAGCAGTTCTTC. This sequence encodes CASSLDPHNEQFF.

In this sample, this clonotype turned up a few times. This sequence joins TRBV20-1 and TRBJ1-2, with 7 nucleotides matching TRBD1. V gave up 4 bases and J gave up 4 bases; unmatched junction bases: 6. CDR3 size: 13 residues. Germline assignment: CDR1 DFQATT and CDR2 SNEGSKA (reference sequence). As DNA, the CDR3 is TGCAGTGCTACTGACAGGGCGGGCTATGGCTACACCTTC. It is translated as CSATDRAGYGYTF.

A few counts support this clonotype. V is TRBV9 and J is TRBJ2-6; perhaps TRBD1 as D (6 bases). The V and J ends lost 0 bases and 1 base respectively, with 14 bases between them. The CDR3 runs 18 residues. Germline V gene lookup returns CDR1 SGDLS and CDR2 YYNGEE. This chain's CDR3 is CASSVGGRGASGANVLTF. In DNA, the CDR3 is TGTGCCAGCAGCGTAGGAGGCAGGGGCGCTTCTGGGGCCAACGTCCTGACTTTC.

This clonotype showed up many times. The chain couples TRBV27 to TRBJ1-1, with a tentative D call TRBD1 (5 bases). CDR1 is MNHEY and CDR2 is SMNVEV in the germline V gene (reference sequence). Trimming cost V 8 bases and J 1 base, with 14 bases left between them. The CDR3 consists of 14 residues. The CDR3 DNA sequence: TGTGCCAGCTCCTGGGGGGACCAGAACACTGAAGCTTTCTTT. This encodes CASSWGDQNTEAFF.

This clonotype was seen only a few times. The chain combines TRBV10-3 with TRBJ1-1; maybe TRBD1 (6 bases). The length of the CDR3 is 12 residues. V lost 11 bases and J lost 4, with 14 bases in between. Per germline, CDR1 ENHRY and CDR2 SYGVKD. CDR3 nucleotide sequence: TGTGCCTGCGGGGGGCAGGTCACTGAAGCTTTCTTT. Translation: CACGGQVTEAFF.

This rearrangement joins TRBV12-3 or TRBV12-4 to TRBJ2-5; unclear D gene. V dropped 8 bases and J dropped 4 bases, with 14 bases sitting between them. The length of the CDR3 is 13 residues. CDR3 sequence: CASGPLERETQYF. The CDR3 bases are TGTGCCAGCGGCCCCCTGGAGAGAGAGACCCAGTACTTC.

The chain couples TRBV28 to TRBJ2-5, with D unclear. Germline V lookup: CDR1 MDHEN, CDR2 SYDVKM. CDR3 length equals 11 residues. The V end was cut by 3 bases, the J end by 6 bases, with 5 bases between. As DNA, the CDR3 is TGTGCCAGCAGTTTCGAAAAGACCCAGTACTTC. Amino acids: CASSFEKTQYF.

This chain uses TRBV24-1 with TRBJ2-2; 11 bases align to TRBD1. J gave up 3 bases and V 3 bases, and 2 bases lay outside the gene matches. In germline, CDR1 is KGHDR, CDR2 SFDVKD. The CDR3 is made up of 16 amino acids. CDR3 sequence (DNA): TGTGCCACCAGTGATCCGGGACAGGGGGACACCGGGGAGCTGTTTTTT. Its translation: CATSDPGQGDTGELFF.

The chain combines TRBV5-4 with TRBJ2-3; 8 positions match TRBD2. Germline loops: CDR1 SGHNT, CDR2 YYREEE (reference sequence). The CDR3 covers 13 residues. Germline trimming cut 2 bases from V and 5 bases from J; bases unmatched to any gene: 1. CDR3 in amino acids: CASSFGGGDTQYF. DNA of the CDR3: TGTGCCAGCAGCTTCGGGGGGGGAGATACGCAGTATTTT.

The chain is built from TRBV7-9 and TRBJ1-5; D unclear. Germline CDR1 and CDR2: SEHNR and FQNEAQ (reference sequence). V was clipped by 1 base and J by 5 bases, with 6 bases between them. This CDR3 is built from 13 residues. The DNA of the CDR3 is TGTGCCAGCAGCTTAGGACCTTATCAGCCCCAGCATTTT. Its protein product is CASSLGPYQPQHF.

This chain links TRBV6-5 with TRBJ2-1; 7 bases agree with TRBD1. The CDR3 is 16 residues long. Germline CDR1 and CDR2: MNHEY and SVGAGI. Germline trimming cut 7 bases from V and 3 bases from J; bases unmatched to any gene: 12. CDR3 nucleotide sequence: TGTGCCAGCACCAAGGGGTCCGGGACAGTCTACAATGAGCAGTTCTTC. Translation gives CASTKGSGTVYNEQFF.

This sequence joins TRBV6-7 and TRBJ2-7, with D possibly TRBD2 on 6 matching bases. TRBV6-7 has ORF status, its function being uncertain. The CDR3 totals 13 residues. DNA for the CDR3: TGTGCCACCCGTTACTTCCTTGGGACTGCCTTTTATGTC. It codes for CATRYFLGTAFYV.

V is TRBV5-5 and J is TRBJ1-4; possibly TRBD1 for D (6 bases). From germline, CDR1 is SGHKS and CDR2 YYEKEE (reference sequence). Trimming removed 3 bases from V and 11 bases from J, with 17 bases in between. The CDR3 is made up of 14 amino acids. CDR3 sequence: CASSWGRGKAKLFF. The CDR3 DNA follows: TGTGCCAGCAGCTGGGGTAGGGGGAAGGCGAAACTGTTTTTT.

This clonotype was detected only a few times. This chain connects TRBV2 to TRBJ2-6, with 8 nucleotides matching TRBD1. CDR3 size: 16 residues. With V trimmed by 8 bases and J by 1 base, 7 bases remained unmatched. CDR1 and CDR2 (germline): SNHLY, FYNNEI. As DNA, the CDR3 is TGTGCCAGCCGGGGGACAGGCAGTTCTGGGGCCAACGTCCTGACTTTC. It encodes CASRGTGSSGANVLTF.

In its sample, this clonotype was seen a few times. The V call is TRBV4-2, the J call TRBJ2-1, with 8 nucleotides matching TRBD1. CDR1 is LGHNA, CDR2 YNFKEQ, per germline. The CDR3 is 15 residues long. V lost 0 bases to trimming and J lost 6 bases; unmatched junction nucleotides: 4. Here the CDR3 reads CASSQDPTGGNEQFF. CDR3 coding DNA: TGTGCCAGCAGCCAAGATCCAACAGGGGGCAATGAGCAGTTCTTC.

This clonotype was observed a handful of times. The J gene is TRBJ2-1, the V gene TRBV4-2, with D perhaps TRBD1 (5 bases). The V gene's germline CDR1 is LGHNA and CDR2 YNFKEQ. This CDR3 is 12 amino acids long. The V gene lost 0 bases and the J gene lost 9 bases, with 6 bases spanning the gap. Here the CDR3 reads CASSQEGREQFF. The CDR3 bases are TGTGCCAGCAGCCAAGAGGGGCGTGAGCAGTTCTTC.

In this sample, this clonotype turned up a few times. The rearrangement links TRBV24-1 to TRBJ2-3; 8 bases agree with TRBD2. The CDR3 has 14 amino acids. From germline, CDR1 is KGHDR and CDR2 SFDVKD. The V segment lost 9 bases and the J segment 2 bases; nucleotides outside the gene matches: 6. Written as DNA, the CDR3 is TGTGCCACCTCCCGCGGGGGGTCCACAGATACGCAGTATTTT. Encoded protein: CATSRGGSTDTQYF.

This clonotype was detected only a few times. The rearrangement uses TRBV12-3 or TRBV12-4 and TRBJ2-3; tentatively, D is TRBD1 or TRBD2 (5 bases each). This CDR3 is built from 14 residues. Trimming cost V 7 bases and J 1 base, with 12 bases left between them. The CDR3 spells CASTWDGRTDTQYF. The CDR3 DNA reads as TGTGCCAGCACCTGGGACGGTCGCACAGATACGCAGTATTTT.

CDR3 in amino acids: CASSSGHSEQYV. In DNA, the CDR3 is TGTGCCAGCAGCTCCGGACACAGCGAGCAGTACGTC. V usage is TRBV28 and J usage is TRBJ2-7, with a tentative D call TRBD1 (5 bases). Trimming left V 6 bases short and J 6 bases short, with 12 bases between. Germline V lookup: CDR1 MDHEN, CDR2 SYDVKM. The CDR3 contains 12 residues.

The genes are TRBV20-1 and TRBJ2-7; D is uncertain. CDR1 is DFQATT, CDR2 SNEGSKA, per germline (reference sequence). This CDR3 contains 13 residues. Trimming took off 0 bases at V and 3 bases at J, with 9 bases between the two ends. The CDR3 nucleotides read TGCAGTGCTAGAGAACTCGACCACTACGAGCAGTACTTC. Translation gives CSARELDHYEQYF.

This clonotype was seen a handful of times. V and J are TRBV5-1 and TRBJ1-1; a possible D gene is TRBD1 (5 bases). Trimming removed 3 bases from V and 4 bases from J, with 16 bases in between. The CDR3 is made up of 15 amino acids. Per germline, CDR1 SGHRS and CDR2 YFSETQ. The DNA of the CDR3 is TGCGCCAGCAGCTCCCTTGGCCGGGGCGGCACTGAAGCTTTCTTT. Translated, it gives CASSSLGRGGTEAFF. Full variable domain (missing parts from reference TRBV5-1 and TRBJ1-1): KAGVTQTPRYLIKTRGQQVTLSCSPISGHRSVSWYQQTPGQGLQFLFEYFSETQRNKGNFPGRFSGRQFSNSRSEMNVSTLELGDSALYLCASSSLGRGGTEAFFGQGTRLTVV.